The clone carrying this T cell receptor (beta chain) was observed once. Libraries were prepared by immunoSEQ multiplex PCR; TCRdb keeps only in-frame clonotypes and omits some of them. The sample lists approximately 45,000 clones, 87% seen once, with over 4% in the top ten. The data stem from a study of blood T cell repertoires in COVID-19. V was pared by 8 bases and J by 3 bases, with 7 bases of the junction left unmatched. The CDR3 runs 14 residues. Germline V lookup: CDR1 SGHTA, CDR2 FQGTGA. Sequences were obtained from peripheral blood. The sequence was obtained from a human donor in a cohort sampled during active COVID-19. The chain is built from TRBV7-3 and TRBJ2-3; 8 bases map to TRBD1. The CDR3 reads CASQDRVGTDTQYF. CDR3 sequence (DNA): TGTGCCAGCCAGGACAGGGTGGGAACAGATACGCAGTATTTT.